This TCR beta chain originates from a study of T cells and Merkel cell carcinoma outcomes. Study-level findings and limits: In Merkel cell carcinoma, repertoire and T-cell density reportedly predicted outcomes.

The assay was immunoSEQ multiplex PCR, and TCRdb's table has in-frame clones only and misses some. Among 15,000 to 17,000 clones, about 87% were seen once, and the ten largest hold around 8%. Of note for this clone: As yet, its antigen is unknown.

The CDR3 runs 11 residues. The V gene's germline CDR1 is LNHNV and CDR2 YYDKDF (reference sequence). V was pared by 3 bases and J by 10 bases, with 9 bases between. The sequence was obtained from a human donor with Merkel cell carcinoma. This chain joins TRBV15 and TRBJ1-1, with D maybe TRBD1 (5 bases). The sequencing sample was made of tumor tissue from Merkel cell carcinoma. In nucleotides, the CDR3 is TGTGCCACCAGCAGCGGGAGGGGAGCTTTCTTT. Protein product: CATSSGRGAFF.